The rows below give T cell receptor beta chains drawn from one sample of a study of shared clonotypes between healthy human individuals. Sequencing used immunoSEQ multiplex PCR; TCRdb keeps in-frame clones, though not all of them. This sample has approximately 740,000 clones, with 85% to 95% found just once. The sample taken for sequencing was naive CD8+ T cells sorted from blood. The source of these receptors is a young man in good health. CDR3s include the opening cysteine and the closing phenylalanine or tryptophan.

v_call	j_call	cdr3_aa
TRBV11-2	TRBJ1-1	CASSFLKPEAFF
TRBV25-1	TRBJ2-1	CASGLTGRGYEQFF
TRBV7-9	TRBJ1-4	CASSPGVLGAGEKLFF
TRBV7-8	TRBJ1-2	CASSLALTTGYGYTF
TRBV6-6	TRBJ2-7	CASSSGTSYEQYF
TRBV29-1	TRBJ2-1	CSALPLAGGRRLRYNEQFF
TRBV7-8	TRBJ2-3	CASNDNTDTQYF
TRBV28	TRBJ2-1	CASSLLGERPYNEQFF
TRBV7-9	TRBJ2-7	CASSPDRNSYEQYF
TRBV19	TRBJ2-1	CASSIFGGRAAYNEQFF
TRBV10-1	TRBJ2-1	CASSESLNNEQFF
TRBV5-6	TRBJ1-5	CASSLGQGVGQPQHF